Shown below are 4 T cell receptor beta chains from a single sample sequenced in a study of spatial heterogeneity in lung cancer. Study-wide findings and caveats: Intratumoral expanded alpha and beta TCR counts were found to track tumor mutation counts.

The time point was: sample taken at primary tumor resection. MiXCR, applied by TCRdb to the 5' RACE reads, yields one record per CDR3 protein. Its table records around nine distinct CDR3 sequences. Their cognate antigens are unknown. This sample comprised lung tumor tissue, obtained at surgery. Every receptor here comes from a female donor with early-stage non-small cell lung cancer.

Comments on this clonotype: Since the library was made to target alpha chains, this beta chain is a stray read and its abundance is not meaningful. This chain uses TRBV13 with TRBJ1-2, with 8 bases fitting TRBD1. CDR3 length: 16 amino acids. In germline, CDR1 is PRHDT, CDR2 FYEKMQ (reference sequence). Trimming cost V 2 bases and J 2 bases; bases outside gene matches: 7. The DNA of the CDR3 is TGTGCCAGCAGCTTAAGGTGGACAGGGCTCAACTATGGCTACACCTTC. This sequence encodes CASSLRWTGLNYGYTF.

Remarks on this clonotype: The size of this beta chain means little, since it is a stray read in a library made for alpha chains. The CDR3: CASSLGPATEAFF. CDR3 in DNA: TGCGCCAGCAGCTTGGGGCCAGCCACTGAAGCTTTCTTT. The chain links TRBV5-1 to TRBJ1-1; D call uncertain. The CDR3 is made up of 13 amino acids. Germline V lookup: CDR1 SGHRS, CDR2 YFSETQ. Trimming removed 0 bases at V and 4 bases at J, with 7 bases between.

As for this clonotype: This beta chain is off target for a library built for alpha chains, so its abundance means little. The chain joins TRBV4-1 to TRBJ2-7; D not certain. There are 12 residues in the CDR3. The germline CDR1 and CDR2 sequences are MGHRA and YSYEKL. The V and J ends lost 7 bases and 3 bases respectively, with 10 bases between them. The CDR3 reads CASTVSGYEQYF. In DNA, the CDR3 is TGCGCCAGCACCGTTAGTGGCTACGAGCAGTACTTC.

Comments on this clonotype: This beta chain lies outside the target of a library built for alpha chains; its clone size means little. The chain combines TRBV19 with TRBJ2-7, with D perhaps being TRBD1 or TRBD2 (5 bases each). Trimming stripped 4 bases from V and 3 bases from J, with 13 bases between. From germline, CDR1 is LNHDA and CDR2 SQIVND (reference sequence). There are 14 residues in the CDR3. Written as DNA, the CDR3 is TGTGCCAGTAGTACGGTTGGGGGTCTCTACGAGCAGTACTTC. This sequence encodes CASSTVGGLYEQYF.